These 26 T cell receptor beta chains were all obtained from the same sample, sequenced in a study of Ad26.COV2.S vaccination and SARS-CoV-2 variants. Treatment described: approximately 18 received Ad26.COV2.S at low or high dose, single or two shots; 5 received placebo; per-sample allocation not given. Samples analyzed were those drawn on day 63 after the first vaccine or placebo injection. Generated by immunoSEQ multiplex PCR, the TCRdb table keeps only in-frame clones and is missing some. The profile shows roughly 250,000 clones, 87% of them singletons. The sequenced sample was peripheral blood, obtained in a trial of Ad26.COV2.S vaccine versus placebo. The source of these receptors is a person aged 18-65 years who received the Ad26.COV2.S COVID-19 vaccine or a placebo.

The rearrangement uses TRBV6-5 and TRBJ2-1; TRBD2 matches at 8 bases. The junction had 9 bases not matched to a gene; V was cut back by 2 bases and J by 6 bases. Per germline, CDR1 MNHEY and CDR2 SVGAGI. CDR3 length: 16 residues. This CDR3 reads CASSYEGTRISNEQFF. In DNA form, the CDR3 reads TGTGCCAGCAGTTACGAGGGGACTAGGATTAGCAATGAGCAGTTCTTC.

The CDR3 sequence: CASSLARGMNTEAFF. The CDR3 bases are TGTGCCAGCAGCTTGGCCCGGGGGATGAACACTGAAGCTTTCTTT. The V call is TRBV7-8, the J call TRBJ1-1, with a weak D call TRBD1 (5 bases). The CDR3 loop spans 15 amino acids. CDR1 and CDR2 from the germline V gene are SGHVS and FQNEAQ. Trimming stripped 3 bases from V and 0 bases from J, with 11 bases between.

This chain joins TRBV27 and TRBJ2-7; tentative D call: TRBD2 (6 bases). With 3 bases removed from V and 2 bases from J, the gap between germline ends came to 8 bases. Germline V lookup: CDR1 MNHEY, CDR2 SMNVEV (reference sequence). The CDR3 sequence is 13 residues long. CDR3 DNA sequence: TGTGCCAGCAGTTTCGGAGGGACCTACGAGCAGTACTTC. Translating it yields CASSFGGTYEQYF.

The chain couples TRBV18 to TRBJ2-7; D gene ambiguous. V was trimmed by 0 bases and J by 3 bases, leaving 9 bases between them. This CDR3 is built from 14 residues. Germline assignment: CDR1 KGHSH and CDR2 LQKENI. The CDR3 region is CASSPPVHSYEQYF. CDR3 bases: TGTGCCAGCTCACCACCGGTACACAGCTACGAGCAGTACTTC.

The chain joins TRBV19 to TRBJ2-1, with 10 positions matching TRBD2. CDR3 size: 18 residues. V lost 5 bases and J lost 8; bases outside the gene matches: 18. CDR1 is LNHDA, CDR2 SQIVND, per germline (reference sequence). The CDR3 DNA follows: TGTGCCAGTAGTGGTTCAAGTCCGGCACTAGCGGGACTGGATGAGCAGTTCTTC. Translated, it gives CASSGSSPALAGLDEQFF. Full variable domain (missing parts from reference TRBV19 and TRBJ2-1): DGGITQSPKYLFRKEGQNVTLSCEQNLNHDAMYWYRQDPGQGLRLIYYSQIVNDFQKGDIAEGYSVSREKKESFPLTVTSAQKNPTAFYLCASSGSSPALAGLDEQFFGPGTRLTVL.

The gene calls are TRBV28 and TRBJ1-5; D may be TRBD1 (5 bases). Trimming cost V 6 bases and J 3 bases, with 9 bases left between them. Germline CDR1 MDHEN, CDR2 SYDVKM. The CDR3 consists of 13 residues. The CDR3 spells CASRGTHNQPQHF. DNA for the CDR3: TGTGCCAGCAGGGGGACTCACAATCAGCCCCAGCATTTT.

The sample holds one count of this clone. This sequence joins TRBV28 and TRBJ2-2; no reliable D call. Trimming pared 8 bases from V and 1 base from J, leaving 2 bases between. Per the germline V gene, CDR1 is MDHEN and CDR2 is SYDVKM. This CDR3 has 11 residues. CDR3 bases: TGTGCCAGCTGGAACACCGGGGAGCTGTTTTTT. Translation: CASWNTGELFF.

The chain employs TRBV25-1 and TRBJ2-3, with D possibly matching TRBD1 (6 bases). The V end was cut by 6 bases, the J end by 9 bases, with 13 bases between. CDR3 length: 12 amino acids. Germline CDR1 and CDR2: MGHDK and SYGVNS. The CDR3 nucleotides are TGTGCCAGCAGGCAGGGGAAGGGGACGCAGTATTTT. Translation: CASRQGKGTQYF.

This chain links TRBV30 with TRBJ2-6, with D hard to call. The CDR3 loop spans 13 amino acids. Germline CDR1 is GTSNPN and CDR2 is SVGIG (reference sequence). V was clipped by 4 bases and J by 2 bases, with 6 bases between them. CDR3 protein: CAWTTAGANVLTF. The CDR3 nucleotides read TGTGCCTGGACAACCGCTGGGGCCAACGTCCTGACTTTC.

A single count supports this clone. CDR3 loop: CASSQEIEAGHPYNEQFF. Here the CDR3 DNA reads TGTGCCAGCAGCCAAGAAATAGAGGCGGGCCATCCCTACAATGAGCAGTTCTTC. V usage is TRBV3-1 (or the pseudogene TRBV3-2) and J usage is TRBJ2-1; TRBD2 might be the D (5 bases). This CDR3 comprises 18 residues. Germline CDR1 is LGHDT and CDR2 is YNNKEL (reference sequence). V lost 0 bases and J 2 bases, leaving 17 bases between the germline ends.

J is TRBJ1-1 and V is TRBV7-2, with D hard to call. Between the trimmed V and J ends, which lost 1 base and 5 bases, there was a span of 8 bases. The germline V gene encodes CDR1 SGHTA and CDR2 FQGNSA. The CDR3 loop spans 13 amino acids. CDR3 DNA: TGTGCCAGCAGCTTAGGGGCGGGAACTGAAGCTTTCTTT. This gives the protein CASSLGAGTEAFF. Variable domain in full (rest from reference TRBV7-2 and TRBJ1-1): GAGVSQSPSNKVTEKGKDVELRCDPISGHTALYWYRQSLGQGLEFLIYFQGNSAPDKSGLPSDRFSAERTGGSVSTLTIQRTQQEDSAVYLCASSLGAGTEAFFGQGTRLTVV.

The chain carries TRBV4-3 and TRBJ1-5; 7 bases are a match to TRBD1. The ends lost 0 bases at V and 4 bases at J; junction bases unmatched: 9. The germline gives CDR1 LGHNA, CDR2 YSLEER. This CDR3 comprises 17 residues. In nucleotides, the CDR3 is TGCGCCAGCAGCCAAGATCCAAACAGGGGCGGGAATCAGCCCCAGCATTTT. Translating gives CASSQDPNRGGNQPQHF.

This chain joins TRBV13 and TRBJ2-7; tentatively, D is TRBD1 (5 bases). The CDR3 runs 13 residues. Trimming removed 5 bases from V and 6 bases from J, with 14 bases in between. Germline CDR1 and CDR2: PRHDT and FYEKMQ (reference sequence). The CDR3 is CASSRYRTAEQYV. CDR3 in DNA: TGTGCCAGCAGCCGATACAGGACGGCCGAGCAGTACGTC.

This sequence joins TRBV5-1 and TRBJ1-1, with D uncertain. The CDR3 extends over 14 amino acids. Between the trimmed V and J ends, which lost 0 bases and 1 base, there was a span of 7 bases. Germline V gene sequence: CDR1 SGHRS, CDR2 YFSETQ. For the CDR3, the DNA is TGCGCCAGCAGCTTGGGACACGAGAACACTGAAGCTTTCTTT. Protein sequence: CASSLGHENTEAFF.

The chain is built from TRBV18 and TRBJ2-7; 8 nucleotides match TRBD2. The length of the CDR3 is 14 residues. V lost 5 bases, J lost 7 bases, and 10 bases stayed unmatched. Germline V lookup: CDR1 KGHSH, CDR2 LQKENI. The CDR3 DNA is TGTGCCAGCTCATCCGGGACTAGGTCATCGGAGCAGTACGTC. Protein: CASSSGTRSSEQYV.

V gene TRBV5-1 combines with J gene TRBJ2-1, with TRBD2 as a possible D gene (5 bases). This CDR3 comprises 14 residues. V lost 10 bases to trimming and J lost 6 bases, with 20 bases between them. Germline V gene sequence: CDR1 SGHRS, CDR2 YFSETQ. This CDR3 is CAAALDLVANEQFF. The CDR3 region has the DNA TGCGCCGCTGCACTAGACCTTGTAGCCAATGAGCAGTTCTTC.

The J gene is TRBJ2-2, the V gene TRBV7-9, with 10 nucleotides matching TRBD2. Trimming took 1 base from V and 4 from J; bases not matched to a gene: 9. Germline V lookup: CDR1 SEHNR, CDR2 FQNEAQ (reference sequence). CDR3 length: 18 amino acids. The CDR3 loop reads CASSLELVAGGGTGELFF. The CDR3 DNA sequence: TGTGCCAGCAGCTTAGAACTGGTAGCGGGAGGCGGCACCGGGGAGCTGTTTTTT.

The CDR3 protein is CASSLTDSGNTIYF. The CDR3 DNA reads as TGTGCCAGCAGCCTGACGGACTCTGGAAACACCATATATTTT. The chain carries TRBV3-1 (or the pseudogene TRBV3-2) and TRBJ1-3; D remains ambiguous. V shed 4 bases and J shed 0 bases, with 7 bases lying between them. The CDR3 extends over 14 amino acids. Germline assignment: CDR1 LGHDT and CDR2 YNNKEL (reference sequence).

This chain connects TRBV3-1 (or the pseudogene TRBV3-2) to TRBJ2-5; D is ambiguous. Trimming cost V 1 base and J 1 base, with 4 bases left between them. This CDR3 has 13 residues. CDR1 and CDR2 (germline): LGHDT, YNNKEL (reference sequence). CDR3 amino acids: CASSQVPQETQYF. The CDR3 DNA sequence: TGTGCCAGCAGCCAAGTACCCCAAGAGACCCAGTACTTC.

About this clone: Different DNA sequences within this sample yield the same CDR3. The rearrangement links TRBV5-1 to TRBJ2-1; 8 bases align to TRBD1. The junction had 8 bases not matched to a gene; V was cut back by 1 base and J by 5 bases. The CDR3 has 16 residues. Germline CDR1 and CDR2: SGHRS and YFSETQ. CDR3 DNA: TGCGCCAGCAGCTTGCAGCGACAGGGGCTGGACAATGAGCAGTTCTTC. The encoded protein is CASSLQRQGLDNEQFF.

The chain employs TRBV6-5 and TRBJ1-3; D is ambiguous. The CDR3 has 14 amino acids. Trimming cost V 2 bases and J 7 bases, with 12 bases left between them. Germline V CDR1 and CDR2: MNHEY, SVGAGI. The CDR3 nucleotides read TGTGCCAGCAGTTACCGGGCTGCAAGGAACACCATATATTTT. It yields the protein CASSYRAARNTIYF.

The chain has TRBV5-1 and TRBJ2-1, with D unclear. The CDR3 totals 15 residues. V was cut by 0 bases and J by 0 bases, with 7 bases left in between. Per germline, CDR1 SGHRS and CDR2 YFSETQ. CDR3 protein: CASSLDTPSYNEQFF. The CDR3 DNA reads TGCGCCAGCAGCTTGGATACACCCTCCTACAATGAGCAGTTCTTC.

The rearrangement links TRBV5-4 to TRBJ1-4; maybe TRBD1 (6 bases). There are 15 residues in the CDR3. Germline values: CDR1 SGHNT, CDR2 YYREEE (reference sequence). The V gene lost 2 bases and the J gene lost 4 bases, with 12 bases spanning the gap. In DNA, the CDR3 is TGTGCCAGCAGCTTTGGGGGCCTTAATAATGAAAAACTGTTTTTT. Amino acid sequence: CASSFGGLNNEKLFF.

The chain uses TRBV21-1 and TRBJ2-7; the table's D call, TRBD1, was not checked against the DNA. TRBV21-1 is a pseudogene locus. The CDR3 consists of 16 residues. CDR3 sequence (DNA): TGTGCTAGCAGTGTATCGACAGGGGGCCCCTTCTACGAGCAGTACTTC. Protein sequence: CASSVSTGGPFYEQYF.

J is TRBJ2-1 and V is TRBV6-2 or TRBV6-3; 8 bases line up with TRBD2. Unmatched junction bases numbered 17, after V lost 5 bases and J lost 2 bases. CDR1 and CDR2 (germline): MNHEY, SVGEGT. The CDR3 sequence is 19 residues long. The CDR3 loop is CASSPTPREGPRAYNEQFF. In DNA form, the CDR3 reads TGTGCCAGCAGTCCAACCCCCCGGGAGGGCCCGAGGGCCTACAATGAGCAGTTCTTC.

The chain combines TRBV6-4 with TRBJ1-5; 9 positions agree with TRBD1. Germline V gene lookup returns CDR1 MRHNA and CDR2 SNTAGT. V shed 6 bases, J shed 1 base, and the junction held 4 bases outside the gene matches. The CDR3 is 15 amino acids. The chain's CDR3 is CASRPGTGSNQPQHF. CDR3 DNA: TGTGCCAGCAGACCCGGGACAGGGAGCAATCAGCCCCAGCATTTT.